A selection of T cell receptor beta chains follows, all from one sample in a study of T cells in Graves' hyperthyroidism and ophthalmopathy. TCRdb re-derived calls from the multiplex PCR reads in MiXCR, one entry per CDR3 protein. The repertoire holds a few hundred thousand distinct CDR3 sequences, around 15% seen once, with around 32% in the top ten. Specimen: blood. These TCRs come from a woman aged 40 to 49 with Graves' ophthalmopathy. CDR3s include the opening cysteine and the closing phenylalanine or tryptophan. Rows give clone size only sometimes, using once, few, many, or a class for an expanded clone.

TRBJ2-7	NA	TRBV11-2	CASSSPRRGMHEQYF
TRBJ2-3	many	TRBV20-1	CSVGGHLSTDTQYF
TRBJ1-1	NA	TRBV19	CASTVRAGHTEAFF
TRBJ1-1	NA	TRBV30	CAWERVAGNTEAFF
TRBJ2-1	NA	TRBV28	CASSFSPGTGAGDEQFF
TRBJ2-7	few	TRBV7-9	CASSADRKTYEQYF
TRBJ1-4	few	TRBV6-5	CASSYSFGSGGEKLFF
TRBJ2-7	NA	TRBV7-8	CASRTDGAYEQYF
TRBJ2-5	few	TRBV28	CASSFGASEETQYF
TRBJ1-5	many	TRBV2	CASYQGFGNQPQHF
TRBJ2-5	many	TRBV10-3	CAIKSTSGSFETQYF
TRBJ1-1	many	TRBV11-2	CASSFNGVGAFF
TRBJ2-1	many	TRBV3-1	CASSQRSGLARNEQFF
TRBJ2-3	NA	TRBV4-2	CASSQGDSGKIRDTDTQYF
TRBJ2-3	NA	TRBV20-1	CSARGVLGGGSTDTQYF
TRBJ1-3	NA	TRBV6-1	CASSEYHGRSGNTIYF
TRBJ1-2	many	TRBV11-2	CASSFKPGGGYTF
TRBJ2-3	many	TRBV7-9	CASSLAVSPTDTQYF
TRBJ2-1	many	TRBV11-2	CASSLVDAWAGEQFF
TRBJ2-7	many	TRBV2	CASNGRGVYEQYF
TRBJ1-3	NA	TRBV19	CASSPEQGLSGNTIYF
TRBJ2-5	NA	TRBV19	CASSIDLEATQETQYF
TRBJ1-1	many	TRBV6-1	CASSELGHTNTEAFF
TRBJ1-2	many	TRBV7-9	CASSPGTGWLIGGYTF
TRBJ2-7	few	TRBV20-1	CSAVPSGTGRGEQYF
TRBJ2-6	few	TRBV27	CASRSTSSGANVLTF
TRBJ1-2	NA	TRBV7-9	CASSLWNFADAPNYGYTF
TRBJ2-3	NA	TRBV30	CAWSVRADGPQYF
TRBJ2-7	many	TRBV20-1	CSASWLAAYEQYF
TRBJ1-2	many	TRBV7-8	CASSPPGSYGYTF
TRBJ2-1	NA	TRBV12-3/TRBV12-4	CASSTGLGNNEQFF
TRBJ2-5	NA	TRBV7-2	CASSSGESGGARETQYF
TRBJ2-3	many	TRBV6-1	CASSYGGITDTQYF
TRBJ2-1	NA	TRBV5-6	CASSLMGPSGGLYNEQFF
TRBJ2-3	many	TRBV27	CASSLLESGGTDTQYF
TRBJ2-7	many	TRBV28	CASSRTYEQYF
TRBJ2-5	many	TRBV19	CASGISGTQYF
TRBJ2-1	many	TRBV6-1	CASSFQQGADEQFF
TRBJ2-7	many	TRBV12-3/TRBV12-4	CASRSARTGGREQYF
TRBJ1-5	many	TRBV3-1	CASSQTGFQPQHF
TRBJ1-3	NA	TRBV6-9	CASSYGNSGNTIYF
TRBJ1-2	NA	TRBV4-1	CASSQVQGSVDYGYTF
TRBJ2-5	many	TRBV28	CASSFLRFRAQETQYF
TRBJ2-1	NA	TRBV18	CASSLRAYNEQFF
TRBJ2-1	many	TRBV2	CASSSDVSYNEQFF
TRBJ2-5	few	TRBV7-9	CASSPLGLQETQYF
TRBJ2-7	many	TRBV28	CASSLYPLLASEQYF
TRBJ1-4	few	TRBV7-2	CASSPRLGTTNEKLFF
TRBJ1-6	few	TRBV30	CAWSVHEYNSPLHF
TRBJ1-1	many	TRBV27	CASSRGQGATEAFF
TRBJ1-1	NA	TRBV19	CASKARRGRGTEAFF
TRBJ2-1	many	TRBV27	CASSFETSGINEQFF
TRBJ2-1	few	TRBV6-1	CASTLRREGRDNEQFF